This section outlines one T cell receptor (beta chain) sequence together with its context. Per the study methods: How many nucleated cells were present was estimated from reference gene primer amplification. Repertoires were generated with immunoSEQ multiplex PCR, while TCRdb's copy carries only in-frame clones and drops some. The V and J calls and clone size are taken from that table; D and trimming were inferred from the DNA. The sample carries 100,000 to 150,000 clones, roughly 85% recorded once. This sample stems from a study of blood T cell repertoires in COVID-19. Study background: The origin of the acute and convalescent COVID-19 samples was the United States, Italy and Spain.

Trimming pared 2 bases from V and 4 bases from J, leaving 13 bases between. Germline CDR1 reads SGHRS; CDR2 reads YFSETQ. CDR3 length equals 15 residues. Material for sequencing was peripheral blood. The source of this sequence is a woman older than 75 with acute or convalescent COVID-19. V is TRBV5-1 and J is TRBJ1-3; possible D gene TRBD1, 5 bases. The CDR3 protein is CASSFSGVAGNTIYF. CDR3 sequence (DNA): TGCGCCAGCAGCTTTTCGGGGGTGGCGGGAAACACCATATATTTT.